This record concerns one T cell receptor beta chain sequence. Trimming cost V 4 bases and J 1 base, with 5 bases left between them. CDR1 SGHRS and CDR2 YFSETQ come from the germline V gene. There are 13 residues in the CDR3. The primer mix had 60 Vbeta and 13 Jbeta primers. Repertoires were generated with immunoSEQ multiplex PCR, while TCRdb's copy carries only in-frame clones and drops some. The sample shows around 120,000 clones, roughly 77% of them seen only once. These data originate in a study of cytomegalovirus exposure and HLA in healthy donors. Sample: PBMCs. This receptor was obtained from a man younger than 35 in good health and CMV-seronegative. The rearrangement uses TRBV5-1 and TRBJ2-2; D not resolved. Written as DNA, the CDR3 is TGCGCCAGCAGCGGGCAGAACACCGGGGAGCTGTTTTTT. Translating it yields CASSGQNTGELFF.